This T cell receptor (beta chain) was sequenced for a study of blood T cell repertoires in COVID-19. Study-wide context: Specimens from acute and convalescent COVID-19 originated in the United States, Italy and Spain. PBMCs, B-cell-depleted T cells, or T cells were the source of the cDNA or gDNA that made up the material.

Seattle patients were enrolled while actively infected and followed longitudinally. The assay was immunoSEQ multiplex PCR, and TCRdb's table has in-frame clones only and misses some. The sample lists roughly 280,000 clones, around 84% seen once, with 5.2% in the top ten. With 3 bases clipped from V and 9 bases from J, the junction kept 11 bases outside the gene matches. This CDR3 comprises 16 residues. Germline values: CDR1 KGHDR, CDR2 SFDVKD. V is TRBV24-1 and J is TRBJ2-1, with 9 positions matching TRBD2. This clonotype was sampled from a woman in her sixties or seventies with COVID-19, enrolled during active disease. Material: peripheral blood. The CDR3 here is CATSDLLTSGSGEQFF. The DNA of the CDR3 is TGTGCCACCAGTGATCTCTTGACTAGCGGTAGTGGTGAGCAGTTCTTC.